The 11 T cell receptor beta chains below were found in one sample sequenced in a study of control samples from healthy donors and cancer patients. Sequencing was performed with immunoSEQ multiplex PCR; in TCRdb, only in-frame clones are kept and a portion is missing. The table includes around 110,000 clones, more than 75% detected once. The sequencing sample was made of blood. These TCRs come from a woman in her sixties or seventies in good health.

J is TRBJ2-2 and V is TRBV18, with 12 nucleotides matching TRBD1. The V segment lost 0 bases and the J segment 4 bases; nucleotides outside the gene matches: 3. The CDR3 runs to 17 residues. CDR1 is KGHSH and CDR2 is LQKENI in the germline V gene. CDR3 region: CASSPPRGQGATGELFF. Written as DNA, the CDR3 is TGTGCCAGCTCACCACCCAGGGGACAGGGGGCCACCGGGGAGCTGTTTTTT.

This clone was detected only a few times. The V call is TRBV9, the J call TRBJ2-7; 9 bases agree with TRBD1. The trim removed 4 bases at V and 3 bases at J, leaving 5 bases unmatched. This CDR3 has 14 residues. Per germline, CDR1 SGDLS and CDR2 YYNGEE. The CDR3 coding sequence is TGTGCCAGCAGCCCGACAGGGGGTTACTACGAGCAGTACTTC. Encoded protein: CASSPTGGYYEQYF. Looking up the rest from reference TRBV9 and TRBJ2-7 gives the full variable domain: DSGVTQTPKHLITATGQRVTLRCSPRSGDLSVYWYQQSLDQGLQFLIQYYNGEERAKGNILERFSAQQFPDLHSELNLSSLELGDSALYFCASSPTGGYYEQYFGPGTRLTVT.

This rearrangement joins TRBV7-9 to TRBJ1-4, with TRBD1 as a possible D gene (6 bases). The V end lost 5 bases, the J end lost 6 bases, and 13 bases lay between the germline ends. In germline, CDR1 is SEHNR, CDR2 FQNEAQ (reference sequence). This CDR3 region has 14 residues. CDR3 sequence (DNA): TGTGCCAGCAGCCCCGGGGGCGGGGATGAAAAACTGTTTTTT. Protein sequence: CASSPGGGDEKLFF.

Details on this clone: In the same sample, other DNA sequences code for this CDR3. The CDR3 DNA follows: TGTGCCAGCAGCTTATCTGGTAGCTCCTATAATTCACCCCTCCACTTT. It yields the protein CASSLSGSSYNSPLHF. The chain couples TRBV7-2 to TRBJ1-6; D is unresolved. Trimming stripped 2 bases from V and 0 bases from J, with 8 bases between. There are 16 residues in the CDR3. Germline CDR1 SGHTA, CDR2 FQGNSA.

This chain connects TRBV7-9 to TRBJ1-2, with a weak D call TRBD1 (5 bases). V was clipped by 2 bases and J by 6 bases, with 7 bases between them. This CDR3 has 12 amino acids. Germline lookup yields CDR1 SEHNR and CDR2 FQNEAQ (reference sequence). CDR3 loop: CASSLQGDGYTF. CDR3 DNA sequence: TGTGCCAGCAGCTTACAGGGAGATGGCTACACCTTC.

The V call is TRBV5-4, the J call TRBJ1-3; D might be TRBD1 (5 bases). CDR1 is SGHNT, CDR2 YYREEE, per germline (reference sequence). CDR3 length: 15 residues. Trimming took off 2 bases at V and 7 bases at J, with 16 bases between the two ends. This chain's CDR3 is CASSFQGLVGNTIYF. CDR3 DNA: TGTGCCAGCAGCTTTCAGGGTCTCGTCGGGAACACCATATATTTT. Full variable domain (missing parts from reference TRBV5-4 and TRBJ1-3): ETGVTQSPTHLIKTRGQQVTLRCSSQSGHNTVSWYQQALGQGPQFIFQYYREEENGRGNFPPRFSGLQFPNYSSELNVNALELDDSALYLCASSFQGLVGNTIYFGEGSWLTVV.

The chain joins TRBV19 to TRBJ2-7; D is ambiguous. The V gene's germline CDR1 is LNHDA and CDR2 SQIVND (reference sequence). This CDR3 comprises 11 residues. The V and J ends lost 5 bases and 6 bases respectively, with 8 bases between them. The chain's CDR3 is CASSFKSEQYF. The CDR3 DNA is TGTGCCAGTAGTTTTAAGTCCGAGCAGTACTTC.

On this clone itself: Other DNA sequences within the sample encode an identical CDR3. The J gene is TRBJ2-3, the V gene TRBV6-2 or TRBV6-3; 7 bases line up with TRBD1. CDR1 MNHEY and CDR2 SVGEGT come from the germline V gene. The CDR3 is 17 amino acids. J gave up 3 bases and V 3 bases, and 12 bases lay outside the gene matches. CDR3 sequence: CASSYDPRQGVTDTQYF. The DNA for the CDR3 is TGTGCCAGCAGTTATGATCCTCGACAGGGTGTTACAGATACGCAGTATTTT.

This chain connects TRBV6-4 to TRBJ1-2; D possibly corresponds to TRBD1 (6 bases). Per the germline V gene, CDR1 is MRHNA and CDR2 is SNTAGT. This CDR3 contains 16 residues. V lost 7 bases and J 0 bases, leaving 18 bases between the germline ends. Here the CDR3 reads CASKERGDTANYGYTF. CDR3 in DNA: TGTGCCAGCAAGGAGAGGGGGGACACAGCTAACTATGGCTACACCTTC.

Worth noting for this clone: The sample holds other DNA sequences that translate to the same CDR3. The rearrangement uses TRBV7-2 and TRBJ1-3; D gene uncertain. Trimming cost V 1 base and J 2 bases, with 3 bases left between them. Germline V CDR1 and CDR2: SGHTA, FQGNSA. The CDR3 has 13 amino acids. This CDR3 reads CASSLVPGNTIYF. The CDR3 region has the DNA TGTGCCAGCAGCTTAGTGCCTGGAAACACCATATATTTT.

The V gene is TRBV3-1 (or the pseudogene TRBV3-2), the J gene TRBJ1-1; no definite D call. Germline V CDR1 and CDR2: LGHDT, YNNKEL (reference sequence). This CDR3 has 14 amino acids. The V and J ends lost 0 bases and 4 bases respectively, with 9 bases between them. The CDR3 DNA sequence: TGTGCCAGCAGCCAAGAAGGGTTCGGCACTGAAGCTTTCTTT. It codes for CASSQEGFGTEAFF.